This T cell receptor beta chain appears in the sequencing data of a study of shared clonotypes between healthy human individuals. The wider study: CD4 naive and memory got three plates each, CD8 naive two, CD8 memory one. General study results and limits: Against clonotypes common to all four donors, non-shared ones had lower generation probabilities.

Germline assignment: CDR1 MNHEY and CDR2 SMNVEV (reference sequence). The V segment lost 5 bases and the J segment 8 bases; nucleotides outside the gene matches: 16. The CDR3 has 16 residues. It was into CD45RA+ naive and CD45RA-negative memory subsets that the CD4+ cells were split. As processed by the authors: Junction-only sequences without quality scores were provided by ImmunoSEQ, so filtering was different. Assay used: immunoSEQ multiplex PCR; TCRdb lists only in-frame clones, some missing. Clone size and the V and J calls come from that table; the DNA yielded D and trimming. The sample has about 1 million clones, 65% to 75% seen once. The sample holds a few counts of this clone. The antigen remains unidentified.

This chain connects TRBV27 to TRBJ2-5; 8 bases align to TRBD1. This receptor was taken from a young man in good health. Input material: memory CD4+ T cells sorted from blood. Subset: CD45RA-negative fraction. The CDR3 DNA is TGTGCCAGCAGTACCCGGACAGGGCCGGGATGGAATACCCAGTACTTC. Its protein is CASSTRTGPGWNTQYF.